The text below deals with one TCR beta chain. These data originate in a study of cytotoxic CD8 clonotypes in ibrutinib-treated CLL. The protocol was immunoSEQ multiplex PCR, while the TCRdb copy is restricted to in-frame clones and leaves out a portion. The table shows roughly 220,000 clones, with more than 75% occurring only once. Trimming took 2 bases from V and 0 from J, leaving 5 bases between them. The germline V gene encodes CDR1 MNHNS and CDR2 SASEGT. The CDR3 is 14 amino acids. The TCR sequence derives from a human donor with chronic lymphocytic leukemia. The chain couples TRBV6-1 to TRBJ1-3; the D is unclear. Sequencing was performed on PBMCs, taken after 12 months of ibrutinib treatment. CDR3 residues: CASSEWGSGNTIYF. CDR3 DNA sequence: TGTGCCAGCAGTGAATGGGGCTCTGGAAACACCATATATTTT.